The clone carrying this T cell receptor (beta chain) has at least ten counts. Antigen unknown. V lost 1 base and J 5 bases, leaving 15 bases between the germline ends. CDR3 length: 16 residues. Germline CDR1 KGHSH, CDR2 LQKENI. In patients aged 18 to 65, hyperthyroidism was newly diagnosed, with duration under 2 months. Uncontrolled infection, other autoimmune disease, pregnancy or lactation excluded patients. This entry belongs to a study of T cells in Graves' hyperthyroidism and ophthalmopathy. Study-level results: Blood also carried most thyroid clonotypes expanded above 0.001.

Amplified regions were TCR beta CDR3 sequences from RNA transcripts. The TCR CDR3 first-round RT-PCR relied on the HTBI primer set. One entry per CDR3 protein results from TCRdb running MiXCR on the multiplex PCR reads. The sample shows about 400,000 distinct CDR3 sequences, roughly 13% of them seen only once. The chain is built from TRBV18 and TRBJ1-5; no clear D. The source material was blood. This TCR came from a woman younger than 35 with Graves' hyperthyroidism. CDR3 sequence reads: CASSPLAEISHQPQHF. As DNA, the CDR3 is TGTGCCAGCTCACCACTCGCCGAGATATCGCATCAGCCCCAGCATTTT.